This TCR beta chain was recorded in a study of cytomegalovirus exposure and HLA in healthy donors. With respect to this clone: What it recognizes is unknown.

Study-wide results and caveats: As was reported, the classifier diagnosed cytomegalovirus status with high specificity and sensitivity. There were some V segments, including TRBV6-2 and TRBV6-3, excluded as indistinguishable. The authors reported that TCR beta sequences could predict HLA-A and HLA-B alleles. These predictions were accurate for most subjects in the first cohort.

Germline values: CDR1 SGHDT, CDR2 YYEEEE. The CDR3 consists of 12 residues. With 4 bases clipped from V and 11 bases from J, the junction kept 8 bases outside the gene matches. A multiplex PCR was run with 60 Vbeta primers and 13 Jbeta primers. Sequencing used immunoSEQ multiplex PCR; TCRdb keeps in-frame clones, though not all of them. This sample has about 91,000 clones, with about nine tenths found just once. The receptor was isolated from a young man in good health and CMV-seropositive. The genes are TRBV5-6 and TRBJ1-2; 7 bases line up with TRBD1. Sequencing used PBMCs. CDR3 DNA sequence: TGTGCCAGCAGCACTACAGGGGCCTCTTACACCTTC. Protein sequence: CASSTTGASYTF.